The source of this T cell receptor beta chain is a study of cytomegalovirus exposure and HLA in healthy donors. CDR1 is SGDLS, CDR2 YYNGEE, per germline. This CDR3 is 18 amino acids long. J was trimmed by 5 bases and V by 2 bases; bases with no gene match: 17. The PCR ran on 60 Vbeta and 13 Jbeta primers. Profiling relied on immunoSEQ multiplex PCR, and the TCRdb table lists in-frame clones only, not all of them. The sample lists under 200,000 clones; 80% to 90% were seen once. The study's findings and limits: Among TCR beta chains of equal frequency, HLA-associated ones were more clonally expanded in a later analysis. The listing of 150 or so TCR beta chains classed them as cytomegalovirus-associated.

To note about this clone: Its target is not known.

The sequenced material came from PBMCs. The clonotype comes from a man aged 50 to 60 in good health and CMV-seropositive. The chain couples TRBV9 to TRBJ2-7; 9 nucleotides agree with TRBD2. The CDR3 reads CASSVTTSGLGVTNEQYF. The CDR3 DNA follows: TGTGCCAGCAGCGTGACGACTAGCGGCCTCGGCGTGACGAACGAGCAGTACTTC.